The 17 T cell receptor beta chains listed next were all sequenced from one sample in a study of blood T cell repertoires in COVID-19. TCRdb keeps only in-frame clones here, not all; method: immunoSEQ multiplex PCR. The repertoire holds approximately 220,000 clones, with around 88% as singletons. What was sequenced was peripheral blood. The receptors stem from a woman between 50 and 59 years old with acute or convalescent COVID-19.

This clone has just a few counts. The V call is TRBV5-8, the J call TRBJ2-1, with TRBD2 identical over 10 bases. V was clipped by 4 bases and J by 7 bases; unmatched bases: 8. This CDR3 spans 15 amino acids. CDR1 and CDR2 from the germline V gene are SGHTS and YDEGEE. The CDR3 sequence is CASSEASGSRNEQFF. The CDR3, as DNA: TGTGCCAGCAGCGAAGCTAGCGGGAGTAGAAATGAGCAGTTCTTC.

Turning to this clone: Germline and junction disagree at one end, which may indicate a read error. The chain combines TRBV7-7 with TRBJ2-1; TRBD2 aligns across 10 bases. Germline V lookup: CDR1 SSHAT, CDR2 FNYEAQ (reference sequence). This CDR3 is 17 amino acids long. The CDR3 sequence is CASSKAGLADSYNEQFF. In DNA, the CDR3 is TGTGCTAGCAGCAAAGCCGGACTAGCGGACTCCTACAATGAGCAGTTCTTC.

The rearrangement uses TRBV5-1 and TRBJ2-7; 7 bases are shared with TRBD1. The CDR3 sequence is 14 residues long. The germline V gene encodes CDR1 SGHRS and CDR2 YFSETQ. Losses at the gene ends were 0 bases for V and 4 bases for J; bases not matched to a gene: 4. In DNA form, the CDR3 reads TGCGCCAGCAGCTTGGAAGGGGGCAAGTACGAGCAGTACTTC. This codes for CASSLEGGKYEQYF.

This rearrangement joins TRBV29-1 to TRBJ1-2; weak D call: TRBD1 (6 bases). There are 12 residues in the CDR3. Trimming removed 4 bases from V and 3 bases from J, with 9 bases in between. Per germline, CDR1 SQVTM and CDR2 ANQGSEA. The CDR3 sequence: CSVGDTHYGYTF. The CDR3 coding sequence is TGCAGCGTTGGGGACACCCACTATGGCTACACCTTC. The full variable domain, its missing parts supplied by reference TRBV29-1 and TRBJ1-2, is SAVISQKPSRDICQRGTSLTIQCQVDSQVTMMFWYRQQPGQSLTLIATANQGSEATYESGFVIDKFPISRPNLTFSTLTVSNMSPEDSSIYLCSVGDTHYGYTFGSGTRLTVV.

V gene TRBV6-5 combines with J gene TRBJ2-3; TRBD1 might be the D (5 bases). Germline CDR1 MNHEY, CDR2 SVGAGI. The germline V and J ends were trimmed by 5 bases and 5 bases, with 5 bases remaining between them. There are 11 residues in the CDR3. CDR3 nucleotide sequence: TGTGCCAGCAGTAGGGGAGATACGCAGTATTTT. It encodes CASSRGDTQYF.

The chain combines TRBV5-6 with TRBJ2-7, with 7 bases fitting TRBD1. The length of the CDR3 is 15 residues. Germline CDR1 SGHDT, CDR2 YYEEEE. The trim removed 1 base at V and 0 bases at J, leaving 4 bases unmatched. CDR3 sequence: CASSLFYRGSYEQYF. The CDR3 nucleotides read TGTGCCAGCAGCTTGTTTTACAGGGGCTCCTACGAGCAGTACTTC.

CDR3 residues: CASSLGGGVYNEQFF. The CDR3 nucleotides are TGTGCCAGCAGCTTAGGCGGGGGGGTCTACAATGAGCAGTTCTTC. The chain is built from TRBV7-6 and TRBJ2-1, with 9 nucleotides matching TRBD2. The CDR3 is 15 residues long. J gave up 3 bases and V 1 base, and 1 base lay outside the gene matches. Germline V lookup: CDR1 SGHVS, CDR2 FNYEAQ.

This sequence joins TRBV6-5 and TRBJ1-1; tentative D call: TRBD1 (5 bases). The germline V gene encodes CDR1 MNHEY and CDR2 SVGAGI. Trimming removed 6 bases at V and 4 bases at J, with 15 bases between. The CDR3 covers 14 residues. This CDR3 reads CASSLGTQSTEAFF. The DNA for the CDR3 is TGTGCCAGCAGCTTGGGGACTCAGAGCACTGAAGCTTTCTTT.

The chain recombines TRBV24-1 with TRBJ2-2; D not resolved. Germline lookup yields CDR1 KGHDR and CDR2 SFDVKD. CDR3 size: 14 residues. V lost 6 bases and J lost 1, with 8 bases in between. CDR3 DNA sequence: TGTGCCACCAGTCGATCAGGGAACACCGGGGAGCTGTTTTTT. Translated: CATSRSGNTGELFF.

CDR3 sequence reads: CASSQGRRGNSPLHF. CDR3 nucleotide sequence: TGTGCCAGCAGCCAAGGCCGGAGGGGTAATTCACCCCTCCACTTT. The chain employs TRBV4-2 and TRBJ1-6; D possibly corresponds to TRBD1 (5 bases). This CDR3 is 15 amino acids long. The germline CDR1 and CDR2 sequences are LGHNA and YNFKEQ. Trimming cost V 1 base and J 6 bases, with 10 bases left between them.

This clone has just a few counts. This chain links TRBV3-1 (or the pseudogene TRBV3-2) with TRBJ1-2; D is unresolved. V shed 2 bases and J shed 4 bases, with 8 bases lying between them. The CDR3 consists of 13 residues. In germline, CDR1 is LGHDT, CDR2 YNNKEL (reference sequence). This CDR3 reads CASSQPGGYGYTF. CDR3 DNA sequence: TGTGCCAGCAGCCAACCTGGCGGCTATGGCTACACCTTC.

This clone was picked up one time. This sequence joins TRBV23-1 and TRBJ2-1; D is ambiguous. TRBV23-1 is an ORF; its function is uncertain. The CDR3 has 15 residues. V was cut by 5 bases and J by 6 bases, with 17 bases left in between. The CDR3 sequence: CASSNLPSPSNEQFF. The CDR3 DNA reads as TGCGCCAGCAGTAACCTCCCTAGTCCGTCCAATGAGCAGTTCTTC.

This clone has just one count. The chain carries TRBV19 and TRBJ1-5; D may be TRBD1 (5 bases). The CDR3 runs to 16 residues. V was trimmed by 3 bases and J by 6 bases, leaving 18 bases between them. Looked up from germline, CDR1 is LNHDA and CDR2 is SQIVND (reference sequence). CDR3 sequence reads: CASSMAFIGGTQPQHF. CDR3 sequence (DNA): TGTGCCAGTAGTATGGCTTTCATCGGGGGGACTCAGCCCCAGCATTTT.

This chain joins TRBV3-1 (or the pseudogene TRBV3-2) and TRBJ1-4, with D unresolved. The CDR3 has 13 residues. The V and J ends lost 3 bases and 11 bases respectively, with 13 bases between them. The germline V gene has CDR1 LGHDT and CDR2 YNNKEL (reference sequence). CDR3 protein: CASSHVQLGKLFF. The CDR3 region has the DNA TGTGCCAGCAGCCATGTTCAACTAGGGAAACTGTTTTTT.

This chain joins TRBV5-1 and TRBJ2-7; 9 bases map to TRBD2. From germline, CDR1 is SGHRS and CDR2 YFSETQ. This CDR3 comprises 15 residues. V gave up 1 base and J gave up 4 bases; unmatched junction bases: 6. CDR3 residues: CASSLLTSGPYEQYF. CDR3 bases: TGCGCCAGCAGCTTGTTAACTAGCGGGCCGTACGAGCAGTACTTC. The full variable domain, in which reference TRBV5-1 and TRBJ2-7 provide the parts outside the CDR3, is KAGVTQTPRYLIKTRGQQVTLSCSPISGHRSVSWYQQTPGQGLQFLFEYFSETQRNKGNFPGRFSGRQFSNSRSEMNVSTLELGDSALYLCASSLLTSGPYEQYFGPGTRLTVT.

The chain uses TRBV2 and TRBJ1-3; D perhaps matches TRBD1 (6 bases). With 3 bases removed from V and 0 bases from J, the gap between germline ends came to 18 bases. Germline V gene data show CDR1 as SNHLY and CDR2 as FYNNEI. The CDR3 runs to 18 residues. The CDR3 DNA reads TGTGCCAGCAGTGACTCAGGGGCCTATGAGAGCTCTGGAAACACCATATATTTT. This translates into CASSDSGAYESSGNTIYF.

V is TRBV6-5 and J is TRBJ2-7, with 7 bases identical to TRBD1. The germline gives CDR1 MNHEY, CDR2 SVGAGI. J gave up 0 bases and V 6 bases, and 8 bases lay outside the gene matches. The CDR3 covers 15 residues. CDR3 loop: CASRRSGGTSYEQYF. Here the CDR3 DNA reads TGTGCCAGCAGAAGATCAGGGGGTACCTCCTACGAGCAGTACTTC.